Listed here are 5 T cell receptor beta chains from one sample, sequenced in a study of cytomegalovirus exposure and HLA in healthy donors. Repertoires were generated with immunoSEQ multiplex PCR, while TCRdb's copy carries only in-frame clones and drops some. The table has fewer than 200,000 clones, approximately 87% seen once. The sequenced material came from PBMCs. These receptors came from a young woman in good health and CMV-seronegative.

As concerns this clone: One end of the junction fails to match germline, which may point to a read error. The J gene is TRBJ1-1, the V gene TRBV29-1; 8 bases are shared with TRBD1. Germline-derived CDR1 and CDR2 are SQVTM and ANQGSEA. The CDR3 covers 13 residues. In DNA, the CDR3 is TGCAGCGTTGAAGAGGGTCCCGGGACAGGAGTGATCTTT. It yields the protein CSVEEGPGTGVIF. Full variable domain (rest looked up from reference TRBV29-1 and TRBJ1-1): SAVISQKPSRDICQRGTSLTIQCQVDSQVTMMFWYRQQPGQSLTLIATANQGSEATYESGFVIDKFPISRPNLTFSTLTVSNMSPEDSSIYLCSVEEGPGTGVIFGQGTRLTVV.

This chain links TRBV7-9 with TRBJ2-1; a weak D match, TRBD2 (5 bases). The CDR3 spans 12 residues. With 8 bases removed from V and 8 bases from J, the gap between germline ends came to 13 bases. Looked up from germline, CDR1 is SEHNR and CDR2 is FQNEAQ (reference sequence). The CDR3 DNA reads as TGTGCCAGCGAGGGCGTGGACGATGAGCAGTTCTTC. Protein product: CASEGVDDEQFF.

The CDR3 region has the DNA TGCGCCAGCAGCCGTGATCCAGGGGCAGAGACCCAGTACTTC. It is translated as CASSRDPGAETQYF. V is TRBV5-1 and J is TRBJ2-5, with D possibly matching TRBD1 (6 bases). V lost 4 bases and J 4 bases, leaving 14 bases between the germline ends. CDR1 SGHRS and CDR2 YFSETQ come from the germline V gene. CDR3 length equals 14 residues. The complete variable domain, with remaining parts taken from reference TRBV5-1 and TRBJ2-5, reads KAGVTQTPRYLIKTRGQQVTLSCSPISGHRSVSWYQQTPGQGLQFLFEYFSETQRNKGNFPGRFSGRQFSNSRSEMNVSTLELGDSALYLCASSRDPGAETQYFGPGTRLLVL.

This rearrangement joins TRBV2 to TRBJ1-6; 9 positions agree with TRBD1. V dropped 8 bases and J dropped 9; count of bases not matched to a gene: 20. The CDR3 extends over 18 amino acids. Germline V gene lookup returns CDR1 SNHLY and CDR2 FYNNEI. CDR3 protein: CASLDPGTGKEFSSPLHF. In DNA form, the CDR3 reads TGTGCCAGCCTTGACCCCGGGACAGGGAAAGAATTTAGTTCACCCCTCCACTTT.

V usage is TRBV7-2 and J usage is TRBJ1-2; possible D gene TRBD1, 5 bases. Germline V gene lookup returns CDR1 SGHTA and CDR2 FQGNSA. The CDR3 extends over 12 amino acids. V was trimmed by 5 bases and J by 9 bases, leaving 13 bases between them. The CDR3 bases are TGTGCCAGCAGCCCGGACGGGGGGAGCTACACCTTC. Protein: CASSPDGGSYTF.